This T cell receptor (beta chain) was identified during a study of regulatory T cells in long-lasting Graves disease. Germline CDR1 MGHRA, CDR2 YSYEKL. CDR3 size: 15 residues. Deletions cut 1 base from V and 2 bases from J, with 8 bases between. iRepertoire HTBI primers and Arm-PCR of CDR3 regions built TCR beta libraries. TCRdb independently ran MiXCR on the multiplex PCR reads; one entry per CDR3 protein. The table includes about 470,000 distinct CDR3 sequences, 20% to 25% detected once. The study, taken as a whole, reports: Persistent disease was associated with favored TRBV28 usage and with favored use of TRBJ1-2 and TRBJ2-5.

The time point: persistent/refractory GD, antithyroid drugs over 5 years with positive TRAb. PBMC RNA was the source of the TCR library. Investigators report Graves' disease was diagnosed under American Thyroid Association guidelines. This clonotype occurred a few times. Its antigen is undetermined. The sequence derives from a female donor with Graves disease. V gene TRBV4-1 combines with J gene TRBJ1-4; D call uncertain. The sample was peripheral blood mononuclear cells (PBMCs), taken when the disease was refractory, from a patient treated with antithyroid drugs. The CDR3 DNA reads TGCGCCAGCAGCCAAGTGGCCAGGACTAATGAAAAACTGTTTTTT. It codes for CASSQVARTNEKLFF.